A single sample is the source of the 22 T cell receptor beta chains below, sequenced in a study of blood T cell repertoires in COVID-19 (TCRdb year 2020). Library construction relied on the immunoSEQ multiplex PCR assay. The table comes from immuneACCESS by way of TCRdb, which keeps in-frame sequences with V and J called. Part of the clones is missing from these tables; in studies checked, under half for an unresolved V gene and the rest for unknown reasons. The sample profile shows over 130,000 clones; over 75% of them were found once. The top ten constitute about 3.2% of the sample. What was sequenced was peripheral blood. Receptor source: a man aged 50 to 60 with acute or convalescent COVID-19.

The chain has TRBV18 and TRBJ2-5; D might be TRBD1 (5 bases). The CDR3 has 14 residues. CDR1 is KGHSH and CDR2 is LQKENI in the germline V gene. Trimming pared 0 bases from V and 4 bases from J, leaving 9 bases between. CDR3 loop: CASSPPARAETQYF. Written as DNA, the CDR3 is TGTGCCAGCTCACCACCGGCCAGGGCAGAGACCCAGTACTTC. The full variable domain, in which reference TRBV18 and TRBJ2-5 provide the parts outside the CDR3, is NAGVMQNPRHLVRRRGQEARLRCSPMKGHSHVYWYRQLPEEGLKFMVYLQKENIIDESGMPKERFSAEFPKEGPSILRIQQVVRGDSAAYFCASSPPARAETQYFGPGTRLLVL.

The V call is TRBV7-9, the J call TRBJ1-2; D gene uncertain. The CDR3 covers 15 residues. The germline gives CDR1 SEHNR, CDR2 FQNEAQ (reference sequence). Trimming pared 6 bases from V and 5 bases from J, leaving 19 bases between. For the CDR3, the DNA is TGTGCCAGCAGTTCGGACTCAGTTGGATGGTATGGCTACACCTTC. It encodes CASSSDSVGWYGYTF.

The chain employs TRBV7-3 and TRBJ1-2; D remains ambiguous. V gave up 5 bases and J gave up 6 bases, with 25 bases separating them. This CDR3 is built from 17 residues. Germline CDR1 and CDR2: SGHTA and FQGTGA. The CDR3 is CASSASGGISVDNGYTF. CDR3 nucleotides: TGTGCCAGCAGCGCTAGCGGTGGGATATCTGTGGATAATGGCTACACCTTC. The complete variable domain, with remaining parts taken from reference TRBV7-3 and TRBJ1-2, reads GAGVSQTPSNKVTEKGKYVELRCDPISGHTALYWYRQSLGQGPEFLIYFQGTGAADDSGLPNDRFFAVRPEGSVSTLKIQRTERGDSAVYLCASSASGGISVDNGYTFGSGTRLTVV.

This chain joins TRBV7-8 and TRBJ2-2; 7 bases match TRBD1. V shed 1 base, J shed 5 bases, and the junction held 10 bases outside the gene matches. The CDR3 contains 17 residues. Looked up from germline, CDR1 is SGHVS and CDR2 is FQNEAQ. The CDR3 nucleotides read TGTGCCAGCAGCTTAGAAAGGGGGACAGCGTTTACCGGGGAGCTGTTTTTT. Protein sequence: CASSLERGTAFTGELFF.

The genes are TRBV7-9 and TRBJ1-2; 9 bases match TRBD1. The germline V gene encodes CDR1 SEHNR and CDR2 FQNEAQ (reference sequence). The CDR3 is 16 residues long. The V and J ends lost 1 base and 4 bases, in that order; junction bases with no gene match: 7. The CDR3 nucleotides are TGTGCCAGCAGCTTAGGGTGGACAGGGGACGGCTATGGCTACACCTTC. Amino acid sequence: CASSLGWTGDGYGYTF.

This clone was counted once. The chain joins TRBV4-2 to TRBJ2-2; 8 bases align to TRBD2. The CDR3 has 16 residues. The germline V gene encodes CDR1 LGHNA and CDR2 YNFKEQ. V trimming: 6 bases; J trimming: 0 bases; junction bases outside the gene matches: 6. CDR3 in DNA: TGTGCCAGCAGTAGGAAGCGGGGGTCGAACACCGGGGAGCTGTTTTTT. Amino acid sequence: CASSRKRGSNTGELFF.

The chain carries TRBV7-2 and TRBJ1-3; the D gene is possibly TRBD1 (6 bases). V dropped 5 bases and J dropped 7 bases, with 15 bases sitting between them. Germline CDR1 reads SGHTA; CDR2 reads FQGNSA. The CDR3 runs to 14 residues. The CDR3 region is CASSPNRDTNTIYF. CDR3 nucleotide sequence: TGTGCCAGCAGCCCAAACCGGGACACCAACACCATATATTTT.

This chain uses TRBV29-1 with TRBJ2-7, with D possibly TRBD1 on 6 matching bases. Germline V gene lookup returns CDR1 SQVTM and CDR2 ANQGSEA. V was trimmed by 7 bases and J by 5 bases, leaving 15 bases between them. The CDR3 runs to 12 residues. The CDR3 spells CSASQGSNEQYF. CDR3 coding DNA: TGCAGCGCGTCCCAGGGGTCTAACGAGCAGTACTTC.

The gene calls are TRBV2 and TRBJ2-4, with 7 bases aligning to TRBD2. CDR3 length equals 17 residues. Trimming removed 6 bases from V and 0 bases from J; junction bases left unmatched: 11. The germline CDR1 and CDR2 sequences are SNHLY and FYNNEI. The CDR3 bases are TGTGCCAGCAGAGGTCCGAATGGGAGGGAAGCCAAAAACATTCAGTACTTC. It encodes CASRGPNGREAKNIQYF.

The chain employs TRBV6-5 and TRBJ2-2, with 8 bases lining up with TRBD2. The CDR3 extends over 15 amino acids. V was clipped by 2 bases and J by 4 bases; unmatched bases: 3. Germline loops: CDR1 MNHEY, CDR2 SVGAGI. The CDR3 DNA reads TGTGCCAGCAGTTACGGGCTAGCGGGCACCGGGGAGCTGTTTTTT. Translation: CASSYGLAGTGELFF.

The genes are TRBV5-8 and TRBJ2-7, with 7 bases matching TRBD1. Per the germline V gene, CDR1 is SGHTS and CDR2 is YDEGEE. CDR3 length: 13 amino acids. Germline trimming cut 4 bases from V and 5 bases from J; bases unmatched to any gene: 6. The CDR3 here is CASSPITGDEQYF. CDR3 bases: TGTGCCAGCAGCCCGATAACAGGGGACGAGCAGTACTTC.

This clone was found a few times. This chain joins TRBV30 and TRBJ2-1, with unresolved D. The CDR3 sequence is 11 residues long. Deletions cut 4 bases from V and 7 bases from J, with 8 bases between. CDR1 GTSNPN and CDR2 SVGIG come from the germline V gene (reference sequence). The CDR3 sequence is CAWTNLNEQFF. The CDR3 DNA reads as TGTGCCTGGACCAACTTAAATGAGCAGTTCTTC.

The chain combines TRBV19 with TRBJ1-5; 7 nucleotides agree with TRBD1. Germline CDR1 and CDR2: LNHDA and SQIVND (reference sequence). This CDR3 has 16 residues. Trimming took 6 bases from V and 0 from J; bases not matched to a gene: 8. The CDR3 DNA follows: TGTGCCAGTAGGCCGGGACAGATCTATAGCAATCAGCCCCAGCATTTT. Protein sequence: CASRPGQIYSNQPQHF.

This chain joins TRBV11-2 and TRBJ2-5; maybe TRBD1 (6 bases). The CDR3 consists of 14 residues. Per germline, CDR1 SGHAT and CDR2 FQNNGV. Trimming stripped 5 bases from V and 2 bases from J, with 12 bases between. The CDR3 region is CASSALGGQETQYF. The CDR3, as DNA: TGTGCCAGCAGCGCATTAGGGGGTCAAGAGACCCAGTACTTC.

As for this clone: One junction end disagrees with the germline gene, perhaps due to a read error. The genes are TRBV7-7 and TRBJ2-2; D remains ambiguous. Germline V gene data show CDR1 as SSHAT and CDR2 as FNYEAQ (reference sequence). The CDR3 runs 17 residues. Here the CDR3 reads CASSLGPVVANTGELFF. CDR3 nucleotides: TGTGCTAGCAGCTTAGGGCCAGTCGTTGCGAACACCGGGGAGCTGTTTTTT.

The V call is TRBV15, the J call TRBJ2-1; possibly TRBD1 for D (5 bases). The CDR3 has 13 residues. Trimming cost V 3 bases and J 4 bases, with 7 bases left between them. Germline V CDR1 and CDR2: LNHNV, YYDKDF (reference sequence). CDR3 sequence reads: CATSRGPYNEQFF. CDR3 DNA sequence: TGTGCCACCAGCAGGGGGCCTTACAATGAGCAGTTCTTC.

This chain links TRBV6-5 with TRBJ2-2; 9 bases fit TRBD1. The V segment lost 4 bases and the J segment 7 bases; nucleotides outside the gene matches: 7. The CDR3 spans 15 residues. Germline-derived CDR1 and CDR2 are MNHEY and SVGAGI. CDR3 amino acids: CASSSGTGIIGELFF. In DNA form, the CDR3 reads TGTGCCAGCAGTTCCGGGACAGGGATAATCGGGGAGCTGTTTTTT.

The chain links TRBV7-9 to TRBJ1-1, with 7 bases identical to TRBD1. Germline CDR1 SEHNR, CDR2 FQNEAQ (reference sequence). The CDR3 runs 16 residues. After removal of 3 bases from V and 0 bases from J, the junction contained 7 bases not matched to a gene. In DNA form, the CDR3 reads TGTGCCAGCAGCTTGGGGACAGCCCCAGTGAACACTGAAGCTTTCTTT. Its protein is CASSLGTAPVNTEAFF.

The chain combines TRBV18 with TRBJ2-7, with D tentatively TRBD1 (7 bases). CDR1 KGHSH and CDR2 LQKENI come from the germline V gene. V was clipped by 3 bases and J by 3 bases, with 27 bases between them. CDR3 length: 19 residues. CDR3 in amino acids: CASSPQRGDSQLRGYEQYF. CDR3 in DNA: TGTGCCAGCTCACCCCAGAGGGGGGACAGCCAACTCAGAGGCTACGAGCAGTACTTC.

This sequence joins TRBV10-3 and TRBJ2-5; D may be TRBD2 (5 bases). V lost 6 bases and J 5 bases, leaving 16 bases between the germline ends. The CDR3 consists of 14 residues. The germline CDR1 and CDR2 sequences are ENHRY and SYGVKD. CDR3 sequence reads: CAIRGRGGPETQYF. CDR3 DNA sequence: TGTGCCATCAGGGGCCGAGGCGGGCCGGAGACCCAGTACTTC.

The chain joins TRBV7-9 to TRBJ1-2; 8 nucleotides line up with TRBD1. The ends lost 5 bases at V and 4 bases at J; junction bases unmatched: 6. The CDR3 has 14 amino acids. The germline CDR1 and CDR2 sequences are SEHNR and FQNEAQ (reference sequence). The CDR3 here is CASSRTGRFYGYTF. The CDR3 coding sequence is TGTGCCAGCAGCCGGACAGGGAGATTCTATGGCTACACCTTC.

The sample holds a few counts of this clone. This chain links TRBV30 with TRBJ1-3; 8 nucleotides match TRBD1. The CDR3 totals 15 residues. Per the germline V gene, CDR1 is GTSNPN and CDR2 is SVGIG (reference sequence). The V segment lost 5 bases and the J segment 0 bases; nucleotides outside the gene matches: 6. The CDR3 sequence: CAWRRTGSSGNTIYF. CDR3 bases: TGTGCCTGGCGCCGGACAGGGAGCTCTGGAAACACCATATATTTT.